The clone carrying this T cell receptor (beta chain) came up once. Its antigen is as yet unknown. This record belongs to a study of cytomegalovirus exposure and HLA in healthy donors. The study's findings and limits: The authors judged a highly shared variant cluster likely a sequencing artifact. In a later analysis, TCR beta V- and J-gene trimming was associated with a missense DCLRE1C variant. Altogether, 170 or so TCR beta chains were recorded as cytomegalovirus-associated. In a later analysis, most CMV-associated TCR beta chains appeared HLA-restricted.

13 Jbeta primers and 60 Vbeta primers were used for the PCR. The data were produced by immunoSEQ multiplex PCR, yet TCRdb's version contains in-frame clones alone and is incomplete. This sample has hundreds of thousands of clones, with around 80% found just once. The CDR3 contains 14 residues. Per germline, CDR1 LGHNA and CDR2 YNFKEQ. Deletions cut 0 bases from V and 6 bases from J, with 12 bases between. The sequencing sample was made of PBMCs. The source is a man aged 40-49 years in good health and CMV-seronegative. The V and J genes are TRBV4-2 and TRBJ2-7; D remains unclear. CDR3 DNA sequence: TGTGCCAGCAGCCAAGAGTCCTTCTCGGGCGAGCAGTACTTC. Its protein is CASSQESFSGEQYF.